Shown below are 2 T cell receptor beta chains from a single sample sequenced in a study of cytomegalovirus exposure and HLA in healthy donors. The PCR employed 60 Vbeta primers together with 13 Jbeta primers. Using immunoSEQ multiplex PCR, the repertoire was profiled, and TCRdb retains in-frame clones only, with some absent. The sample lists approximately 180,000 clones; about an eighth were seen once. The sequencing input was PBMCs. Receptors originate from a man aged 45-60 years in good health and CMV-seropositive.

The chain employs TRBV6-5 and TRBJ1-4; D is perhaps TRBD1 (6 bases). Trimming left V 2 bases short and J 6 bases short, with 10 bases between. The CDR3 totals 14 residues. The V gene's germline CDR1 is MNHEY and CDR2 SVGAGI. The chain's CDR3 is CASSYGAGDEKLFF. The CDR3 nucleotides read TGTGCCAGCAGTTACGGGGCAGGGGATGAAAAACTGTTTTTT.

For the CDR3, the DNA is TGTGCCGGAAGAAGCGGGGCCGGATACAATGAGCAGTTCTTC. Protein: CAGRSGAGYNEQFF. This chain joins TRBV7-9 and TRBJ2-1; 7 bases align to TRBD2. The CDR3 runs to 14 residues. Germline trimming cut 11 bases from V and 4 bases from J; bases unmatched to any gene: 11. Germline values: CDR1 SEHNR, CDR2 FQNEAQ (reference sequence).